This T cell receptor beta chain was recovered during a study of blood T cells in healthy people across ages. Study-wide background: Template switching picked up about one barcoded beta molecule for each two T cells.

This clonotype has a single count. Its antigen is currently unknown. Study-wide points: Estimated diversity that came from one million T cells was considered an underestimate. Naive and antigen-experienced cells were not separated, limiting conclusive comparison.

Primers used in a second PCR of roughly 6 to 11 cycles were a sample-barcoded 5' primer and a J-beta primer mix. TCRdb re-derived calls from the 5' RACE reads in MiXCR, one entry per CDR3 protein. The data hold about 1.5 million distinct CDR3 sequences, with around two fifths observed a single time. The authors isolated at least 6 million PBMCs per sample. This CDR3 is built from 10 residues. Trimming pared 3 bases from V and 13 bases from J, leaving 10 bases between. Germline CDR1 reads SQVTM; CDR2 reads ANQGSEA. The J gene is TRBJ2-1, the V gene TRBV29-1; D is undetermined. Sequenced sample: blood. The TCR sequence derives from a woman aged 18-35 years in good health. The CDR3 nucleotides are TGCAGCGTTGACCAGTCTAATCAGTTCTTC. This translates into CSVDQSNQFF.